This entry is about one T cell receptor beta chain. This record comes from a study of blood T cell repertoires in COVID-19. About the study: Acute and convalescent COVID-19 specimens originated in the United States, Italy and Spain. Sources were T cells, B-cell-depleted T cells, or PBMCs; the material itself was cDNA or gDNA.

Per the original data handling: Reference gene primer amplification yielded estimated nucleated cell counts. Data came from immunoSEQ multiplex PCR; TCRdb stores just in-frame clones and leaves some out. V, J and clone size were drawn from that table, and D and trimming were deduced from the DNA. The data show around 620,000 clones, just under 90% seen once. CDR3 size: 20 residues. The ends were cut back, 0 bases at V and 0 bases at J, with 21 bases in the middle. Germline V gene sequence: CDR1 MGHRA, CDR2 YSYEKL. The V and J genes are TRBV4-1 and TRBJ2-1, with a weak D call TRBD1 (7 bases). The sample taken for sequencing was peripheral blood. The receptor was isolated from a woman under 30 with acute or convalescent COVID-19. The CDR3, as DNA: TGCGCCAGCAGCCAAGAGCCCCCCGACAGGGTGGGGGGCTCCTACAATGAGCAGTTCTTC. It is translated as CASSQEPPDRVGGSYNEQFF.